The sample holds many counts of the clone carrying this TCR beta chain. Antigen: not known. The source of the sample is a study of T cells in Graves' hyperthyroidism and ophthalmopathy. Study-wide points: The model forecast ophthalmopathy, anticipating it by a median around 6.5 months before onset.

CDR3 length: 12 amino acids. Germline CDR1 and CDR2: KGHSH and LQKENI. V gave up 6 bases and J gave up 5 bases, with 10 bases separating them. Patients with uncontrolled infections, other autoimmune diseases, pregnancy or lactation were excluded. TCR beta CDR3 regions were amplified from RNA transcripts. The HTBI primer set served for first-round RT-PCR of the TCR CDR3. TCRdb used MiXCR to reprocess the multiplex PCR reads, holding one entry per CDR3 protein. The sample includes approximately 420,000 distinct CDR3 sequences, 12% to 15% of them seen just once. This TCR derives from a woman between 18 and 30 years old with Graves' hyperthyroidism. The rearrangement links TRBV18 to TRBJ1-1; D call uncertain. The sample was blood. Written as DNA, the CDR3 is TGTGCCAGCTCCCCCGGGTGGACTGAAGCTTTCTTT. Its protein product is CASSPGWTEAFF.